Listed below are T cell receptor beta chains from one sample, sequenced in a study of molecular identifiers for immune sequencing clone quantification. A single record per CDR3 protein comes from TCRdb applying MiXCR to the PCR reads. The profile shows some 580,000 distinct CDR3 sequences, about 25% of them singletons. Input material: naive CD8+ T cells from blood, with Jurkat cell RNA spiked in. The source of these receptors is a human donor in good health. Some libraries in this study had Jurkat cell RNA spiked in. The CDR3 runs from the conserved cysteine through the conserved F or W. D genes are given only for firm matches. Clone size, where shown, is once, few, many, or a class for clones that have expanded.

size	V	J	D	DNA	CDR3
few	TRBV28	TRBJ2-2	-	TGTGCCAGCAGTTTATGGGGGGCGGTCACCGGGGAGCTGTTTTTT	CASSLWGAVTGELFF
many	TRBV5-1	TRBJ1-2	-	TGCGCCAGCAGCTTGGAGGTTAACTATGGCTACACCTTC	CASSLEVNYGYTF
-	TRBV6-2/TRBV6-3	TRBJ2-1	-	TGTGCCAGCAGTTACATGACTGTTGGTGGGCAGTTCTTC	CASSYMTVGGQFF
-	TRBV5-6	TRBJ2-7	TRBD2	TGTGCCAGCAGCTTGTATGCTCTAGCGGGAGTCTACGAGCAGTACTTC	CASSLYALAGVYEQYF
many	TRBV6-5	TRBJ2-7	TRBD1	TGTGCCAGCAGCTACGGGACAGGGTCGGTCGAGCAGTACTTC	CASSYGTGSVEQYF
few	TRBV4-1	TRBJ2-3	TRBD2	TGCGCCAGCAGCCCTAATGCGAGGACTAGCAGGGACCCAGATACGCAGTATTTT	CASSPNARTSRDPDTQYF
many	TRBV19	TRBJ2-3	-	TGTGCCAGTAGTATGATGCCTCTTAGCACAGATACGCAGTATTTT	CASSMMPLSTDTQYF
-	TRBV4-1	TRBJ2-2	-	TGCGCCAGCAGCCAAGTGGGACTTAGAGTAAACACCGGGGAGCTGTTTTTT	CASSQVGLRVNTGELFF
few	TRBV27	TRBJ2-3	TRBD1	TGTGCCAGTCCGCCGAACAGGGGGATAAATTCTACAGATACGCAGTATTTT	CASPPNRGINSTDTQYF
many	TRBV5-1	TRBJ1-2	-	TGCGCCAGCAGTTCCACAGGAGTAACTAACTATGGCTACACCTTC	CASSSTGVTNYGYTF
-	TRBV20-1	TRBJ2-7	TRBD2	TGCAGTGCTAGAGATATAGCGGGGGGGCCGGATTATTACGCGCAGTACTTC	CSARDIAGGPDYYAQYF
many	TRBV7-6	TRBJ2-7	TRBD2	TGTGCCAGCAGCCCGTCCTTTGGACTAGTAGATTACGAGCAGTACTTC	CASSPSFGLVDYEQYF
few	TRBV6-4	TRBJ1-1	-	TGTGCCAGCAGTGACTCAATGGGGACTGAAGCTTTCTTT	CASSDSMGTEAFF
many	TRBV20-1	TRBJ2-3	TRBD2	TGCAGTGCTAGAGGTATTAGCGGGGAGAGCACAGATACGCAGTATTTT	CSARGISGESTDTQYF
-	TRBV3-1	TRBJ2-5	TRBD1	TGTGTCAGCAGCCTTGCTGGGACAGGGCGGCTAGCGGCGCTTCCCCAAGAGACCCAGTACTTC	CVSSLAGTGRLAALPQETQYF
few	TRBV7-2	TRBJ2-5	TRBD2	TGTGCCAGCACTAGTAGCGGGGGGGCAGGGGAGACCCAGTACTTC	CASTSSGGAGETQYF
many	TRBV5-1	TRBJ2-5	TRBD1	TGCGCCAGCAGCTCAACTCGACCCTCTATGACAGGGTCACTGGAGACCCAGTACTTC	CASSSTRPSMTGSLETQYF
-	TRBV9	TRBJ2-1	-	TGTGCCAGCAGCGTGAGCAGGGCGGTCGATGAGCAGTTCTTC	CASSVSRAVDEQFF
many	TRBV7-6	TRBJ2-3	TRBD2	TGTGCCAGCACAACCCCGGGAGGTGGCGCAGATACGCAGTATTTT	CASTTPGGGADTQYF
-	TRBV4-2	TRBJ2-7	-	TGTGCCAGCAGCCAAGAGGGACGGGGCGAGCAGTACTTC	CASSQEGRGEQYF
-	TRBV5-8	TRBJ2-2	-	TGTGCCAGCAGCTTGGATCAGTCCGGGGGGCTGTTTTTT	CASSLDQSGGLFF
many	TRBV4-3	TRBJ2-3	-	TGCGCCAGCAGCCAAGATTCGACAGGTCGTACAGATACGCAGTATTTT	CASSQDSTGRTDTQYF
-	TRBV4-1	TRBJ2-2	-	TGCGCCCGCAGCCAAGAAAAGTACACCGGGGAGCTGTTTTTT	CARSQEKYTGELFF
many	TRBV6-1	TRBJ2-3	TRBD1	TGTGCCAGCAGTGAAAAGGACAGGGGTAGAACAGATACGCAGTATTTT	CASSEKDRGRTDTQYF
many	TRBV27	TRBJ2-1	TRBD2	TGTGCCAGCAGTTTAGGTCCTAGCGGATACAATGAGCAGTTCTTC	CASSLGPSGYNEQFF
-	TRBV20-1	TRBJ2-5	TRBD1	TGCAGTGCCAGACAGGGGCCACGGGAAGAGACCCAGTACTTC	CSARQGPREETQYF
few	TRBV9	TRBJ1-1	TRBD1	TGTGCCAGCAGCGTAAAGGGGGCAATTTCTGAAGCTTTCTTT	CASSVKGAISEAFF
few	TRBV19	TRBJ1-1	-	TGTGCCAGTAGCTACCACGTCCAGAACACTGAAGCTTTCTTT	CASSYHVQNTEAFF
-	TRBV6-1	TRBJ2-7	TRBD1	TGTGCCAGCAGTGAAAGCCCCGGGACAGACGAGCAGTACTTC	CASSESPGTDEQYF
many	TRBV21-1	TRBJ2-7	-	TGTGCCAGCAGCCCGGGGAGGGACGGCGCCTCCTACGAGCAGTACTTC	CASSPGRDGASYEQYF
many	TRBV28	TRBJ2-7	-	TGTGCCAGCAGTTTAGGGGTATGGCAGTACTTC	CASSLGVWQYF
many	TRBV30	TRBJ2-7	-	TGTGCCTGGAGTGATAGCTCCTACGAGCAGTACTTC	CAWSDSSYEQYF
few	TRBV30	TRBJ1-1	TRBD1	TGTGCCTGGATGCTGGACAGGGGGCTTGAAGCTTTCTTT	CAWMLDRGLEAFF
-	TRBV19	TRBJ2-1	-	TGTGCCAGTAGTGCGGTGGGAGAGCAGTTCTTC	CASSAVGEQFF
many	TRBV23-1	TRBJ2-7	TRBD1	TGCGCCAGCAGTCAGACTTCAACAACTGGGACAGGCCCGACCCACCCCTGGTACTACGAGCAGTACTTC	CASSQTSTTGTGPTHPWYYEQYF
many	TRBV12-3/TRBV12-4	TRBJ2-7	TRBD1	TGTGCCAGCAGTAATGGACAGGATTACGAGCAGTACTTC	CASSNGQDYEQYF
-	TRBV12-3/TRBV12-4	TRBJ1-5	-	TGTGCCAGCAGTTCCGCGATGGAGTTCAATCAGCCCCAGCATTTT	CASSSAMEFNQPQHF